This entry is about one T cell receptor beta chain. Antigen specificity is unknown. Assay: immunoSEQ multiplex PCR; the TCRdb copy retains only in-frame clones and omits some. This table holds about 1.5 million clones, roughly 97% found once. Germline CDR1 MDHEN, CDR2 SYDVKM. The CDR3 sequence is 11 residues long. V lost 6 bases and J lost 9, with 9 bases in between. These data are taken from a study of shared clonotypes between healthy human individuals. Study as a whole: Researchers assigned three CD4 naive, three CD4 memory, two CD8 naive and one CD8 memory plate to each donor. Study conclusions and caveats: The sampled material consisted only of blood, and tissue repertoires are likely to differ.

The chain carries TRBV28 and TRBJ1-5; D unresolved. This TCR derives from a man aged 25 to 40 in good health. Sequencing was performed on naive CD4+ T cells sorted from blood. Subset of the sample: CD45RA+ positively selected. CDR3 amino acids: CASSSDRPQHF. CDR3 coding DNA: TGTGCCAGCAGCTCCGATCGGCCCCAGCATTTT. The full variable domain, with the rest looked up from reference TRBV28 and TRBJ1-5, is DVKVTQSSRYLVKRTGEKVFLECVQDMDHENMFWYRQDPGLGLRLIYFSYDVKMKEKGDIPEGYSVSREKKERFSLILESASTNQTSMYLCASSSDRPQHFGDGTRLSIL.